The 15 T cell receptor beta chains listed next were all sequenced from one sample in a study of blood T cell repertoires in COVID-19. Assay: immunoSEQ multiplex PCR; the TCRdb copy retains only in-frame clones and omits some. The repertoire consists of a few hundred thousand clones, with approximately 90% occurring once and the leading ten covering under 9.5%. Source material: PBMCs or T cells enriched from blood (not recorded which). These receptors all come from an older woman who had recovered from COVID-19.

This clone was found once. This sequence joins TRBV4-1 and TRBJ2-5; 8 bases line up with TRBD1. Germline values: CDR1 MGHRA, CDR2 YSYEKL. This CDR3 contains 16 residues. V trimming: 0 bases; J trimming: 5 bases; junction bases outside the gene matches: 8. CDR3 region: CASSQDQQGAGETQYF. In DNA form, the CDR3 reads TGCGCCAGCAGCCAAGATCAGCAGGGGGCAGGGGAGACCCAGTACTTC.

V and J are TRBV4-1 and TRBJ2-7; 12 bases are shared with TRBD2. J lost 3 bases, V lost 3 bases, and 6 bases had no gene match. The length of the CDR3 is 16 residues. The germline V gene has CDR1 MGHRA and CDR2 YSYEKL. The CDR3 DNA follows: TGCGCCAGCAGCCACCGACTAGCGGGGGCCGTCTACGAGCAGTACTTC. This translates into CASSHRLAGAVYEQYF.

This chain's CDR3 is CASSLRRDRGADTQYF. As DNA, the CDR3 is TGTGCCAGCTCCCTACGTCGGGACAGGGGTGCAGATACGCAGTATTTT. The chain uses TRBV18 and TRBJ2-3, with 10 bases matching TRBD1. The CDR3 contains 16 residues. Germline CDR1 and CDR2: KGHSH and LQKENI. With V trimmed by 6 bases and J by 4 bases, 10 bases remained unmatched.

The chain has TRBV11-2 and TRBJ1-1; maybe TRBD1 (5 bases). CDR3 length: 12 amino acids. V shed 1 base and J shed 6 bases, with 6 bases lying between them. Per the germline V gene, CDR1 is SGHAT and CDR2 is FQNNGV. CDR3 sequence: CASSLVQAEAFF. Here the CDR3 DNA reads TGTGCCAGCAGCTTAGTACAGGCTGAAGCTTTCTTT.

This clone was picked up one time. The V and J genes are TRBV2 and TRBJ2-5, with a possible D match to TRBD1 (5 bases). The CDR3 consists of 14 residues. Germline CDR1 is SNHLY and CDR2 is FYNNEI. V was shortened by 3 bases and J by 4 bases, with 12 bases between the two germline ends. The DNA for the CDR3 is TGTGCCAGCAGTGAGTCGACAGTTGGAGAGACCCAGTACTTC. Translation gives CASSESTVGETQYF.

J is TRBJ2-3 and V is TRBV18; 15 bases are a match to TRBD2. The CDR3 runs to 18 residues. Germline V gene data show CDR1 as KGHSH and CDR2 as LQKENI. Germline trimming cut 0 bases from V and 1 base from J; bases unmatched to any gene: 2. CDR3 DNA sequence: TGTGCCAGCTCACCACCGGGACTAGCGGGGGGCCGCACAGATACGCAGTATTTT. Translated: CASSPPGLAGGRTDTQYF.

This clone occurred once. The CDR3 bases are TGTGCCAGCAGAGAAGGTGGGTTTGGGCGCAATCAGCCCCAGCATTTT. This encodes CASREGGFGRNQPQHF. The chain employs TRBV27 and TRBJ1-5; no firm D call. CDR3 length equals 16 residues. Trimming stripped 6 bases from V and 2 bases from J, with 17 bases between. The germline V gene encodes CDR1 MNHEY and CDR2 SMNVEV (reference sequence).

This chain joins TRBV10-1 and TRBJ2-3, with D tentatively TRBD1 (5 bases). CDR3 length: 16 residues. Trimming left V 8 bases short and J 1 base short, with 19 bases between. Per germline, CDR1 WNHNN and CDR2 SYGVQD (reference sequence). The CDR3 is CASSPRGRIGTDTQYF. The CDR3 nucleotides read TGCGCCAGCTCTCCTAGGGGCAGGATTGGCACAGATACGCAGTATTTT.

The chain uses TRBV18 and TRBJ1-4; D is perhaps TRBD1 (5 bases). The germline V gene encodes CDR1 KGHSH and CDR2 LQKENI. The V gene lost 4 bases and the J gene lost 3 bases, with 9 bases spanning the gap. The CDR3 sequence is 14 residues long. This chain's CDR3 is CASSLRDSNEKLFF. In nucleotides, the CDR3 is TGTGCCAGCTCACTCAGGGACTCTAATGAAAAACTGTTTTTT.

The gene calls are TRBV12-3 or TRBV12-4 and TRBJ2-4; weak D call: TRBD1 (5 bases). V was shortened by 3 bases and J by 12 bases, with 12 bases between the two germline ends. The CDR3 runs 12 residues. CDR3 DNA sequence: TGTGCCAGCAGTTTGGCCATTCAGGGTCAGTACTTC. Amino acids: CASSLAIQGQYF.

V usage is TRBV10-3 and J usage is TRBJ2-5; TRBD1 aligns across 10 bases. CDR3 length: 14 residues. The V gene's germline CDR1 is ENHRY and CDR2 SYGVKD. V lost 6 bases and J lost 6; bases outside the gene matches: 7. The CDR3 is CAISGQGGFQTQYF. DNA of the CDR3: TGTGCCATCAGCGGACAGGGGGGGTTCCAGACCCAGTACTTC.

The rearrangement joins TRBV6-5 to TRBJ1-1, with 7 bases fitting TRBD1. This CDR3 contains 15 residues. The J segment lost 3 bases and the V segment lost 8 bases, leaving 12 bases of the junction unmatched. The germline gives CDR1 MNHEY, CDR2 SVGAGI. The CDR3 loop is CASGSTGRGDTEAFF. Written as DNA, the CDR3 is TGTGCCAGCGGTTCGACAGGGAGAGGGGACACTGAAGCTTTCTTT.

J is TRBJ2-1 and V is TRBV24-1; 11 bases map to TRBD2. V trimming: 3 bases; J trimming: 2 bases; junction bases outside the gene matches: 2. Germline values: CDR1 KGHDR, CDR2 SFDVKD. The CDR3 consists of 16 residues. Written as DNA, the CDR3 is TGTGCCACCAGTGATCAGACTAGCGGGGCCTACAATGAGCAGTTCTTC. Its translation is CATSDQTSGAYNEQFF.

V usage is TRBV7-2 and J usage is TRBJ2-1; D is perhaps TRBD1 (6 bases). Trimming removed 0 bases from V and 4 bases from J, with 10 bases in between. The CDR3 extends over 15 amino acids. The V gene's germline CDR1 is SGHTA and CDR2 FQGNSA. The CDR3 DNA reads TGTGCCAGCAGCTTAGCGGGGGCGATATACAATGAGCAGTTCTTC. The encoded protein is CASSLAGAIYNEQFF.

This clone appeared a single time. The chain links TRBV10-3 to TRBJ1-1; D may be TRBD1 (6 bases). The germline V gene has CDR1 ENHRY and CDR2 SYGVKD. V dropped 7 bases and J dropped 3 bases, with 21 bases sitting between them. The CDR3 is made up of 16 amino acids. The CDR3 here is CAIKASMGRGDTEAFF. CDR3 in DNA: TGTGCCATCAAGGCGTCGATGGGCAGGGGCGACACTGAAGCTTTCTTT.